This T cell receptor (beta chain) was observed in a study of vaccination effects on CD4 cells after COVID-19. Overall study results and limits: Clonal contraction was marked in infection- and vaccine-induced clones late after vaccination. The study found that only 1 of 255 vaccine-induced clones from healthy vaccinees cross-reacted with common cold coronaviruses.

Here immunoSEQ multiplex PCR was the method, and the copy in TCRdb shows in-frame clones only, minus some. The sample comprises roughly 75,000 clones, approximately 70% of which are singletons, and roughly 4% rests with the top ten. Germline V CDR1 and CDR2: SGHNT, YENEEA. The CDR3 sequence is 14 residues long. V dropped 1 base and J dropped 7; count of bases not matched to a gene: 6. On this clone itself: The antigen remains unidentified.

Antigen-specific CD4+ T cell clonotypes were called by their expansion after viral peptide-pool culture in ViraFEST. Researchers isolated CD4+ T cells once roughly nine days of culture had elapsed. Neither prior SARS-CoV-2 infection nor positive nucleocapsid antibodies were present in the vaccine recipients. Wells each received around 2.1 million PBMC, cultured with around 9.3 IU/ml IL-2 and 8.5 to 10 ug/ml peptides. Half the medium was replaced with IL-2 medium on days 3 and 7. Sequenced here: CD4+ T cells from PBMCs cultured with HCoV-OC43 spike peptides, sampled before COVID-19 vaccination. Specified subset: HCoV-OC43 spike overlapping peptide pool stimulation. This TCR was sampled from a human donor who received a COVID-19 vaccine. This chain links TRBV11-3 with TRBJ1-2; 7 bases map to TRBD1. CDR3: CASSLARGRAGYTF. The CDR3 DNA reads as TGTGCCAGCAGCTTAGCAAGGGGGCGAGCTGGCTACACCTTC. Looking up the rest from reference TRBV11-3 and TRBJ1-2 gives the full variable domain: EAGVVQSPRYKIIEKKQPVAFWCNPISGHNTLYWYLQNLGQGPELLIRYENEEAVDDSQLPKDRFSAERLKGVDSTLKIQPAELGDSAVYLCASSLARGRAGYTFGSGTRLTVV.